This TCR beta chain was identified during a study of cytomegalovirus exposure and HLA in healthy donors. As regards this clone: Antigen unknown.

Primers included in the PCR were 60 Vbeta and 13 Jbeta primers. Repertoires were generated with immunoSEQ multiplex PCR, while TCRdb's copy carries only in-frame clones and drops some. The sample includes 100,000 to 150,000 clones, around 72% seen only once; the top ten take around 1.8%. The V end lost 3 bases, the J end lost 5 bases, and 19 bases lay between the germline ends. The germline V gene has CDR1 LNHDA and CDR2 SQIVND (reference sequence). CDR3 length equals 16 residues. General study findings and limits: A previous analysis found most TCR beta V segments productive roughly 87% or roughly 30% of the time. Accurate prediction of most subjects' HLA-A and HLA-B alleles from TCR beta sequences was reported. TCR association rates varied by HLA locus in a later analysis, with DRB1 highest and HLA-C lowest. The classifier, whose performance was assessed in both the original and validation cohorts, reportedly diagnosed cytomegalovirus status with high specificity and sensitivity.

The receptor comes from a woman in her thirties or forties in good health and CMV-seronegative. Sequencing used PBMCs. The rearrangement links TRBV19 to TRBJ2-5, with a tentative D call TRBD2 (6 bases). The CDR3 DNA is TGTGCCAGTAGTATCGCCGTAGCACGGGGAGGTGAGACCCAGTACTTC. Amino acid sequence: CASSIAVARGGETQYF.